The source of this T cell receptor (beta chain) is a study of T cells in Graves' hyperthyroidism and ophthalmopathy. Overall study findings and caveats: Ophthalmopathy and stable hyperthyroidism were told apart by a 13 V-J model.

This clonotype was observed many times. Its specificity is unknown. Amplification of TCR beta CDR3 regions used RNA as the template. The HTBI primer set drove a first-round RT-PCR of the TCR CDR3. One entry per CDR3 protein results from TCRdb running MiXCR on the multiplex PCR reads. There are about 300,000 distinct CDR3 sequences in the sample; around a fifth occur only once, and 35% to 45% lies in the top ten. This receptor was taken from a man aged 50 to 60 with Graves' ophthalmopathy. Input material: blood.

CDR3 nucleotide sequence: TGTGCCAGCAGCGTAGGGGCAGGTGATACCTACGAGCAGTACTTC. This codes for CASSVGAGDTYEQYF. The chain employs TRBV9 and TRBJ2-7; D gene uncertain. The CDR3 sequence is 15 residues long. V lost 0 bases, J lost 2 bases, and 12 bases lay in between. Germline lookup yields CDR1 SGDLS and CDR2 YYNGEE.